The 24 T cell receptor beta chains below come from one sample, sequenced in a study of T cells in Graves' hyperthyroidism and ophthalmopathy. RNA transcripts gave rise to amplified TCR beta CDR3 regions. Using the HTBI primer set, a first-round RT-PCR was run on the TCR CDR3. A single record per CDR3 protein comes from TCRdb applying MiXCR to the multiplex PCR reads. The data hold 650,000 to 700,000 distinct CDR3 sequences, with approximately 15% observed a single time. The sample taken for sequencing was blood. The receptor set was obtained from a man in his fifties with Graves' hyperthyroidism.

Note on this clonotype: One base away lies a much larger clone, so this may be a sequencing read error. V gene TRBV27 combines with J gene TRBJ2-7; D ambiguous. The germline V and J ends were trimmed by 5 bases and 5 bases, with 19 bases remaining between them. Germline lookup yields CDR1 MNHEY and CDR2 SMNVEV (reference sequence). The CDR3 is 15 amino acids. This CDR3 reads CASSPPPLRTHEQYF. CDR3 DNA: TGTGCCAGCAGTCCCCCGCCGTTAAGGACCCACGAGCAGTACTTC.

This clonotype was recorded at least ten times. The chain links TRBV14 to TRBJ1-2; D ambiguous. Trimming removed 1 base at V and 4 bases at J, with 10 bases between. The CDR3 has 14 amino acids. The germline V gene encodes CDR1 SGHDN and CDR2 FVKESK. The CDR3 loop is CASSQGASRYGYTF. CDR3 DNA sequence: TGTGCCAGCAGCCAAGGGGCGAGTCGCTATGGCTACACCTTC.

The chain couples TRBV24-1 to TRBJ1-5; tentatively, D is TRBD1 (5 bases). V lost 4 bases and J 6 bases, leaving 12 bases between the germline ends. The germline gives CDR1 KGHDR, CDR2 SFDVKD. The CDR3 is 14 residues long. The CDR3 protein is CATSDGAYVQPQHF. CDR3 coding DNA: TGTGCCACCAGTGACGGGGCCTACGTTCAGCCCCAGCATTTT.

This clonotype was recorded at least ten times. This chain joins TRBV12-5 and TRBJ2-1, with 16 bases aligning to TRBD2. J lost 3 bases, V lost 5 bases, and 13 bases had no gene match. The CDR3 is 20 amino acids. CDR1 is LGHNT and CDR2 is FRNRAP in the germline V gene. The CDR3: CASGLRGGLAGGPVYNEQFF. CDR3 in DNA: TGTGCTAGTGGTCTACGGGGGGGACTAGCGGGAGGGCCGGTCTACAATGAGCAGTTCTTC.

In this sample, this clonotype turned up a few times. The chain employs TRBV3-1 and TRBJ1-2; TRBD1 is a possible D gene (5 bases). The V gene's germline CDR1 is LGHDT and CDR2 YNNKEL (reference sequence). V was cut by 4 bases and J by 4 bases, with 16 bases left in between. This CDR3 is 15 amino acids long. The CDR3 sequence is CASSPLEGPGYGYTF. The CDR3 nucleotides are TGTGCCAGCAGCCCCTTGGAGGGGCCTGGCTATGGCTACACCTTC. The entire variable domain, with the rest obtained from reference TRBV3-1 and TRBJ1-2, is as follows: DTAVSQTPKYLVTQMGNDKSIKCEQNLGHDTMYWYKQDSKKFLKIMFSYNNKELIINETVPNRFSPKSPDKAHLNLHINSLELGDSAVYFCASSPLEGPGYGYTFGSGTRLTVV.

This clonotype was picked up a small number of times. This CDR3 reads CASSPIREGTYEQYF. DNA of the CDR3: TGTGCCAGCAGCCCTATACGGGAGGGCACCTACGAGCAGTACTTC. The rearrangement links TRBV9 to TRBJ2-7; TRBD2 aligns across 8 bases. In germline, CDR1 is SGDLS, CDR2 YYNGEE. Trimming removed 4 bases from V and 2 bases from J; junction bases left unmatched: 8. CDR3 length: 15 residues.

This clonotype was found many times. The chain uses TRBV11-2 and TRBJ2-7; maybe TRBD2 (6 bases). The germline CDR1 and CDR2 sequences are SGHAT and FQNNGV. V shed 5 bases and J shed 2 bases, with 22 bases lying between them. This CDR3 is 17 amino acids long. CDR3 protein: CASSPLLGGVDPYEQYF. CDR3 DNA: TGTGCCAGCAGCCCCCTTCTCGGGGGAGTAGACCCCTACGAGCAGTACTTC.

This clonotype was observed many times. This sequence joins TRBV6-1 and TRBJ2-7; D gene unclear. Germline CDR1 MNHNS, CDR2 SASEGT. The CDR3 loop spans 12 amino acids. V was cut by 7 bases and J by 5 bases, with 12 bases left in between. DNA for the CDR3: TGTGCCAGCACCGCGAGCCGAAACGAGCAGTACTTC. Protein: CASTASRNEQYF.

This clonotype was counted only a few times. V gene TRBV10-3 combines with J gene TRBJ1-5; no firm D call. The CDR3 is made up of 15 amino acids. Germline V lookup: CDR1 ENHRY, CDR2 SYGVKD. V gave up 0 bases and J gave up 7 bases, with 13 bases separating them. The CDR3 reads CAISESEVSWQPQHF. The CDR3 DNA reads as TGTGCCATCAGTGAGTCTGAGGTATCATGGCAGCCCCAGCATTTT.

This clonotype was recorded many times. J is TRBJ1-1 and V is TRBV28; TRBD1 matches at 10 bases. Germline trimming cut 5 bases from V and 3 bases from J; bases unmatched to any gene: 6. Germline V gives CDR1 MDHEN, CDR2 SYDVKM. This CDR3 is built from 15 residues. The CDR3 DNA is TGTGCCAGCAGTCCCTTAGGGACAGGGGACACTGAAGCTTTCTTT. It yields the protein CASSPLGTGDTEAFF.

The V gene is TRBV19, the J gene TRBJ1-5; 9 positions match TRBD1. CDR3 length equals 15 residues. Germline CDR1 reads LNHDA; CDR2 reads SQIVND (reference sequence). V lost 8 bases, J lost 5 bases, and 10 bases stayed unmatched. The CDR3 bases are TGTGCCAGTTCACGGACAGGGGCGACGGATCAGCCCCAGCATTTT. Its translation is CASSRTGATDQPQHF.

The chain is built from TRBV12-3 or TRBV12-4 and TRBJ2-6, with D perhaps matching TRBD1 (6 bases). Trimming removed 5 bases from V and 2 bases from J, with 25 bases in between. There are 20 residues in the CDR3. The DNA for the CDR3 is TGTGCCAGCAGTCCCGGGACAAGAGTTTCACCTTTTCCTGGGGCCAACGTCCTGACTTTC. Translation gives CASSPGTRVSPFPGANVLTF.

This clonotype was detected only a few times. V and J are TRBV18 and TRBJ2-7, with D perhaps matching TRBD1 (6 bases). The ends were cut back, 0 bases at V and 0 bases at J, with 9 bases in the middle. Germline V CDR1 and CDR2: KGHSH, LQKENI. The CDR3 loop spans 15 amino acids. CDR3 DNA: TGTGCCAGCTCACCACCGAACAGGGCCTCCTACGAGCAGTACTTC. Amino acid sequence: CASSPPNRASYEQYF. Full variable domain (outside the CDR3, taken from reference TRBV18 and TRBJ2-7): NAGVMQNPRHLVRRRGQEARLRCSPMKGHSHVYWYRQLPEEGLKFMVYLQKENIIDESGMPKERFSAEFPKEGPSILRIQQVVRGDSAAYFCASSPPNRASYEQYFGPGTRLTVT.

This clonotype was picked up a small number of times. The CDR3 DNA sequence: TGTGCCAGCCGACTCGGGCAACACGAGCAGTACTTC. This codes for CASRLGQHEQYF. The chain has TRBV6-2 or TRBV6-3 and TRBJ2-7; D remains unclear. V was shortened by 8 bases and J by 5 bases, with 13 bases between the two germline ends. The CDR3 is made up of 12 amino acids. Germline V gene data show CDR1 as MNHEY and CDR2 as SVGEGT.

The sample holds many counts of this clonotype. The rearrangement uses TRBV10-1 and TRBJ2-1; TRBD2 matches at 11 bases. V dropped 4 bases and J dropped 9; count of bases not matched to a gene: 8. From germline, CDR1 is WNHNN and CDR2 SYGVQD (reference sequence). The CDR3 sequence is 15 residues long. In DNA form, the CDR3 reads TGCGCCAGCAGTGTGGGACTAGCGGCTGGGGGTGAGCAGTTCTTC. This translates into CASSVGLAAGGEQFF.

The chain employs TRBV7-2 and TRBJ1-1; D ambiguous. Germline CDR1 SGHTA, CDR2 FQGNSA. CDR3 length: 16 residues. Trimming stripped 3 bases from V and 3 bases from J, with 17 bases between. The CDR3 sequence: CASSLTVIQRYTEAFF. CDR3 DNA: TGTGCCAGCAGCTTGACGGTAATACAACGGTACACTGAAGCTTTCTTT.

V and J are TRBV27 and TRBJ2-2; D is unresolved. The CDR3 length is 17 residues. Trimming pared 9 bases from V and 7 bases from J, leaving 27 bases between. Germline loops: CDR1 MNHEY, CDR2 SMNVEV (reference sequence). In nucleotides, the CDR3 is TGTGCCAGTAGGACGCTCAGTCGGACCGGATTAGGCGGGGAGCTGTTTTTT. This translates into CASRTLSRTGLGGELFF.

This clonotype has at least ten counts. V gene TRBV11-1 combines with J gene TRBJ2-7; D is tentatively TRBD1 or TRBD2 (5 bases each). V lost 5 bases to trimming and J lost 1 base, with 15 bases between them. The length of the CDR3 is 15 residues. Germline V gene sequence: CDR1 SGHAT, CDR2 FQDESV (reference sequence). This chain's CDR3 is CASSPTPGRSYEQYF. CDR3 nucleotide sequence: TGTGCCAGCAGCCCCACCCCGGGACGGTCCTACGAGCAGTACTTC.

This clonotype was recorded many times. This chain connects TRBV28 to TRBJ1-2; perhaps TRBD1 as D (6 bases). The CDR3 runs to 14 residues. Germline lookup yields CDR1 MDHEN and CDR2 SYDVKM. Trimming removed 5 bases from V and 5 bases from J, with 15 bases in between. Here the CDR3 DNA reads TGTGCCAGCAGTCCTGGCGGGGGGCGGTATGGCTACACCTTC. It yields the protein CASSPGGGRYGYTF.

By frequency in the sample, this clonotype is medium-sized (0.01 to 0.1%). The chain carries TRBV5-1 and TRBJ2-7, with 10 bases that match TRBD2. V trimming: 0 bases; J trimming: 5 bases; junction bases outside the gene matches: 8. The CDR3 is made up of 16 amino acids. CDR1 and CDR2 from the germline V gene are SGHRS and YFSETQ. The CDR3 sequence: CASSLGVSGRNHEQYF. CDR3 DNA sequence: TGCGCCAGCAGCTTGGGGGTTAGCGGGAGGAATCACGAGCAGTACTTC.

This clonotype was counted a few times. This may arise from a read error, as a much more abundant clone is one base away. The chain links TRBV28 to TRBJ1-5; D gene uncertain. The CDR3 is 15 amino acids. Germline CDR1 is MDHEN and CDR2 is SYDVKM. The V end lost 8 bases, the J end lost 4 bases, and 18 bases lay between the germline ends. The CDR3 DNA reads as TGTGCCAGCTTTCACGCCAGACGCACTAATCAGCCCCAGCATTTT. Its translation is CASFHARRTNQPQHF.

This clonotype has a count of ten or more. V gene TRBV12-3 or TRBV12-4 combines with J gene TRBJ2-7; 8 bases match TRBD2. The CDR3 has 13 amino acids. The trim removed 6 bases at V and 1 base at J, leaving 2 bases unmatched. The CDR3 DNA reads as TGTGCCAGCAGGGAGCGGGGGTCCTACGAGCAGTACTTC. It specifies CASRERGSYEQYF.

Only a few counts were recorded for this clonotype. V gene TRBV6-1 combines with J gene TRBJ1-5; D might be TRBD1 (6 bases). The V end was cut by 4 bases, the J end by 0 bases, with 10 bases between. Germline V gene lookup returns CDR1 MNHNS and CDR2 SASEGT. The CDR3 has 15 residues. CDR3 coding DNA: TGTGCCAGCAGTGGACAGGCTTATAGCAATCAGCCCCAGCATTTT. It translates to CASSGQAYSNQPQHF.

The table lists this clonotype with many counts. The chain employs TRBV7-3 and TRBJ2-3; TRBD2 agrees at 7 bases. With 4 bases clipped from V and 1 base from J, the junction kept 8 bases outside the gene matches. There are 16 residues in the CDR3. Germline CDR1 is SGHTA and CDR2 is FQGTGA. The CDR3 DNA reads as TGTGCCAGCAGCTCACAGCGGGACGGGGGCACAGATACGCAGTATTTT. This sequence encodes CASSSQRDGGTDTQYF.